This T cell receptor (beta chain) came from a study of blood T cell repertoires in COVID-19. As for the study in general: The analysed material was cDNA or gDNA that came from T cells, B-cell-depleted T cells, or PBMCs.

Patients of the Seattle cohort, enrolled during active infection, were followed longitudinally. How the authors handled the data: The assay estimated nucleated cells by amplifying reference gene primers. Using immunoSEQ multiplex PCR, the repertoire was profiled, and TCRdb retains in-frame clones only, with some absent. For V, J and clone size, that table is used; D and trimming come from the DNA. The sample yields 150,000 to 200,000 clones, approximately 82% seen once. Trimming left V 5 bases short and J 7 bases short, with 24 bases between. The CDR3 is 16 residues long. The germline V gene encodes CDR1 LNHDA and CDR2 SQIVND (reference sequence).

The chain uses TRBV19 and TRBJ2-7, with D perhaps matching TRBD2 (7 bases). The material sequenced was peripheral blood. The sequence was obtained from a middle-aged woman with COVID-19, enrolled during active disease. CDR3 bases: TGTGCCAGTAGTGGACAGTCTAAGACTAGCCTGAGGGAGCAGTACTTC. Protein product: CASSGQSKTSLREQYF. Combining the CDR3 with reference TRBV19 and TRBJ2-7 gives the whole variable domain DGGITQSPKYLFRKEGQNVTLSCEQNLNHDAMYWYRQDPGQGLRLIYYSQIVNDFQKGDIAEGYSVSREKKESFPLTVTSAQKNPTAFYLCASSGQSKTSLREQYFGPGTRLTVT.